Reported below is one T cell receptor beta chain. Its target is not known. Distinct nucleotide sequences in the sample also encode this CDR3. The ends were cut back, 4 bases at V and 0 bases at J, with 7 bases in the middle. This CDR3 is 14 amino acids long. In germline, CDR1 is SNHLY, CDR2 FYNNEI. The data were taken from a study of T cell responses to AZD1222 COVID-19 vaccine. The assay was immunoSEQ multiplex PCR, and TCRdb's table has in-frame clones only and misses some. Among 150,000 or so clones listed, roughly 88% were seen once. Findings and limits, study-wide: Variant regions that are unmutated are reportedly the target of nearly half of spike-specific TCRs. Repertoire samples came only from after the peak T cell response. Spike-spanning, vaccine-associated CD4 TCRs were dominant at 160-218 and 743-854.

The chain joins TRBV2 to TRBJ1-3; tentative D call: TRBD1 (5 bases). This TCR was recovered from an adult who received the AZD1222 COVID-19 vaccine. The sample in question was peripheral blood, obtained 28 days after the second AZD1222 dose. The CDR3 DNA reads TGTGCCAGCAGTGTGCAGGGCTCTGGAAACACCATATATTTT. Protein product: CASSVQGSGNTIYF.